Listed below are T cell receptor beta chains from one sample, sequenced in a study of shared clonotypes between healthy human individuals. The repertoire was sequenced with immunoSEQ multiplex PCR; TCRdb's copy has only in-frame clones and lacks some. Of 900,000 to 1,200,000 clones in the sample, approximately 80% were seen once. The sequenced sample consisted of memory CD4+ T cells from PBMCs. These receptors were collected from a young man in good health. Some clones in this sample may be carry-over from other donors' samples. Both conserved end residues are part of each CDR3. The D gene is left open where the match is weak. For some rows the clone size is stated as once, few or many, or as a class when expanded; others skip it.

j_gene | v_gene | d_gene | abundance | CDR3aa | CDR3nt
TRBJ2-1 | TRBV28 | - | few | CASSLGTRSNEQFF | TGTGCCAGCAGTTTAGGGACAAGATCTAATGAGCAGTTCTTC
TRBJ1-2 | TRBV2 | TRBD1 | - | CASRLRTGGNYGYTF | TGTGCCAGCAGACTGAGGACAGGGGGAAACTATGGCTACACCTTC
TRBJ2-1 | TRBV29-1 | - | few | CSVAPGQGPYNEQFF | TGCAGCGTTGCCCCCGGCCAGGGGCCCTACAATGAGCAGTTCTTC
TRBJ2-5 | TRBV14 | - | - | CASSAPGTQVETQYF | TGTGCCAGCAGCGCCCCAGGGACCCAAGTAGAGACCCAGTACTTC
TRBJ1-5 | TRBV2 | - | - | CASSRSGFSNQPQHF | TGTGCCAGCAGCCGAAGTGGCTTTAGCAATCAGCCCCAGCATTTT
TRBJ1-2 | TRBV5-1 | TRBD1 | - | CASSLMVGQDYGYTF | TGCGCCAGCAGCTTAATGGTGGGACAGGATTATGGCTACACCTTC
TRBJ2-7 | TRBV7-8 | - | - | CASSLVYEQYF | TGTGCCAGCAGCTTAGTATACGAGCAGTACTTC
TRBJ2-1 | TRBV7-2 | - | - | CASSLLGGQDEQFF | TGTGCCAGCAGCTTGCTCGGGGGGCAAGATGAGCAGTTCTTC
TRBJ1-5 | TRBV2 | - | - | CASSVLRGVNQPQHF | TGTGCCAGCAGTGTTTTGCGGGGAGTCAATCAGCCCCAGCATTTT
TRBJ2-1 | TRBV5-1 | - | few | CASSFSREQFF | TGCGCCAGCAGCTTTAGTAGGGAGCAGTTCTTC
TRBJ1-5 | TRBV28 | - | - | CASSFVSQPQHF | TGTGCCAGCAGTTTTGTTTCTCAGCCCCAGCATTTT
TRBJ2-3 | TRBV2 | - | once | CASSGLDSTDTQYF | TGTGCCAGCAGTGGACTAGATAGCACAGATACGCAGTATTTT
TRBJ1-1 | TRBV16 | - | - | CASSPKQNTEAFF | TGTGCCAGCAGCCCTAAACAAAACACTGAAGCTTTCTTT
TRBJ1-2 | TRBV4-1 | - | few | CASSQDVQGIYGYTF | TGCGCCAGCAGCCAAGATGTGCAGGGGATCTATGGCTACACCTTC
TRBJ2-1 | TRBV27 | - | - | CASSPLALGLYNEQFF | TGTGCCAGCAGTCCACTAGCCTTGGGCCTCTACAATGAGCAGTTCTTC
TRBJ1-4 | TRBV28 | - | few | CASSSGTNEKLFF | TGTGCCAGCAGTTCAGGGACTAATGAAAAACTGTTTTTT
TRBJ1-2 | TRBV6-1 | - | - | CASTARSNYGYTF | TGTGCCAGCACGGCGAGATCTAACTATGGCTACACCTTC
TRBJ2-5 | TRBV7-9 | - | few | CASSSRLSGETQYF | TGTGCCAGCAGCTCTCGACTCTCGGGGGAGACCCAGTACTTC
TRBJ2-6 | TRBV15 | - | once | CATSRDRSSGANVLTF | TGTGCCACCAGCAGAGATAGGAGTTCTGGGGCCAACGTCCTGACTTTC
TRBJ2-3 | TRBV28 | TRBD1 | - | CAAGQGASDTQYF | TGTGCCGCAGGACAGGGGGCATCAGATACGCAGTATTTT
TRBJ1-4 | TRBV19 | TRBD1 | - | CASKDRGRATNEKLFF | TGTGCCAGTAAGGACAGGGGCAGGGCTACTAATGAAAAACTGTTTTTT
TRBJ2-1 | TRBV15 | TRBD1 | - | CATSRGTGQGANEQFF | TGTGCCACCAGCAGAGGTACGGGACAGGGGGCCAATGAGCAGTTCTTC
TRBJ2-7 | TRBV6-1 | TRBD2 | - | CASPPLAGISYEQYF | TGTGCCAGCCCCCCACTAGCGGGAATCTCCTACGAGCAGTACTTC
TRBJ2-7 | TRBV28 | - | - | CASSLLYEQYF | TGTGCCAGCAGTCTCCTTTACGAGCAGTACTTC
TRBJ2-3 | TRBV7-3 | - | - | CASSSASGISADTQYF | TGTGCCAGCAGCTCCGCTTCCGGGATCTCGGCAGATACGCAGTATTTT
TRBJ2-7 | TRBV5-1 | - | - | CASSPHRDTYEQYF | TGCGCCAGCAGCCCGCACCGGGACACCTACGAGCAGTACTTC
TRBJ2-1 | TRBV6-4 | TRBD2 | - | CASSDSSGDYNEQFF | TGTGCCAGCAGTGACTCTAGCGGGGACTACAATGAGCAGTTCTTC
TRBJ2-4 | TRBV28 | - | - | CASSFALLAKNIQYF | TGTGCCAGCAGTTTCGCACTTCTAGCCAAAAACATTCAGTACTTC
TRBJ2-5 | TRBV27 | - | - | CASSFWGVETQYF | TGTGCCAGCAGTTTTTGGGGGGTAGAGACCCAGTACTTC
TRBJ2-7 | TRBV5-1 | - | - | CASSLGTNSDEQYF | TGCGCCAGCAGCTTGGGGACCAACTCCGACGAGCAGTACTTC
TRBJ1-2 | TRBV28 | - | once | CASGDFYGYTF | TGTGCCTCGGGGGATTTCTATGGCTACACCTTC
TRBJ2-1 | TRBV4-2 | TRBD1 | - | CASSQTQGDLVNEQFF | TGTGCCAGCAGCCAAACCCAGGGGGATCTCGTCAATGAGCAGTTCTTC
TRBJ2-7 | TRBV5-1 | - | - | CASSLAAEQYF | TGCGCCAGCAGCTTGGCTGCCGAGCAGTACTTC
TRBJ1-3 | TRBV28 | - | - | CASSLRGADTIYF | TGTGCCAGCAGTTTAAGGGGGGCGGACACCATATATTTT
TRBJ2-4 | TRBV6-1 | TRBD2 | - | CASSEGTSVNIQYF | TGTGCCAGCAGTGAAGGGACTAGCGTAAACATTCAGTACTTC
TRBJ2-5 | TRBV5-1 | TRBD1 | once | CASSSRRQGTQETQYF | TGCGCCAGCAGCTCCCGCCGACAGGGAACCCAAGAGACCCAGTACTTC
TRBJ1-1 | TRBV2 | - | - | CASSVSGWGGFTEAFF | TGTGCCAGCAGTGTGTCCGGGTGGGGGGGTTTCACTGAAGCTTTCTTT
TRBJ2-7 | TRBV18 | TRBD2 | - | CASSPRLAGGSEQYF | TGTGCCAGCTCACCCCGACTAGCGGGAGGGTCCGAGCAGTACTTC
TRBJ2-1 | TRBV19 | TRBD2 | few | CASSILASGRRRQFF | TGTGCCAGTAGTATACTGGCTAGCGGGAGGCGGAGGCAGTTCTTC
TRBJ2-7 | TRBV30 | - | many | CAWSVGRPGQYF | TGTGCCTGGAGTGTTGGCCGTCCGGGGCAGTACTTC
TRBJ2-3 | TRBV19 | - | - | CASSLRLGDTQYF | TGTGCCAGTAGTCTTCGCCTAGGGGATACGCAGTATTTT
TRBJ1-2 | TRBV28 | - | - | CASSTSVYGYTF | TGTGCCAGCTCAACCTCCGTATATGGCTACACCTTC
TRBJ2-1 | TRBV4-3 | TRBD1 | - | CASSGRGTGYYNEQFF | TGCGCCAGCAGCGGAAGAGGGACAGGGTACTACAATGAGCAGTTCTTC
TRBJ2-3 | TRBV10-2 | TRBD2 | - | CASRSGTLTDTQYF | TGCGCCAGCAGGAGCGGGACTCTCACAGATACGCAGTATTTT
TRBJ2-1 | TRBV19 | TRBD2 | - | CANLRRTGTSGSKGAYNEQFF | TGTGCCAACCTCCGCCGGACCGGGACTAGCGGGAGTAAGGGGGCCTACAATGAGCAGTTCTTC
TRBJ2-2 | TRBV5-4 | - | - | CASSPAAGNTGELFF | TGTGCCAGCAGCCCCGCGGCAGGGAACACCGGGGAGCTGTTTTTT
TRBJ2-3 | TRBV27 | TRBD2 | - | CASSPGTRPDTQYF | TGTGCCAGCAGTCCCGGGACTAGGCCAGATACGCAGTATTTT